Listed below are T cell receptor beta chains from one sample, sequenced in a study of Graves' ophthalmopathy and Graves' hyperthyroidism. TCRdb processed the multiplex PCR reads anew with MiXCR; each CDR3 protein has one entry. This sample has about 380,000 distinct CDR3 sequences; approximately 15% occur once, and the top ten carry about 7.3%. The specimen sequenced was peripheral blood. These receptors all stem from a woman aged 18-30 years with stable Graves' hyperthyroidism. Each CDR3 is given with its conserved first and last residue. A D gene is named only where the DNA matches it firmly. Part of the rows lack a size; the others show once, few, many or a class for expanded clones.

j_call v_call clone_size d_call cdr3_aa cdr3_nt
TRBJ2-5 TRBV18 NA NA CASSPEWQQETQYF TGTGCCAGCTCACCCGAATGGCAGCAAGAGACCCAGTACTTC
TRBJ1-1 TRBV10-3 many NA CAINDIDWRVGTEAFF TGTGCCATCAATGATATCGATTGGAGGGTCGGGACTGAAGCTTTCTTT
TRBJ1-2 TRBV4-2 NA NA CVSSQEASYNYGYTF TGTGTCAGCAGCCAAGAGGCCAGCTATAACTATGGCTACACCTTC
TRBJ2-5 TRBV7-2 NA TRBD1 CASSFTGGRETQYF TGTGCCAGCAGCTTTACAGGGGGCAGGGAGACCCAGTACTTC
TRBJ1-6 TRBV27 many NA CASSLVRGNSPLHF TGTGCCAGCAGTTTAGTTAGGGGAAATTCACCCCTCCACTTT
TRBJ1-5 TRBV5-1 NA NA CASSLGGSGQPQHF TGCGCCAGCAGCTTGGGAGGGAGCGGGCAGCCCCAGCATTTT
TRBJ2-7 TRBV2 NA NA CASRDLGSYEQYF TGTGCCAGCAGGGATCTCGGCTCCTACGAGCAGTACTTC
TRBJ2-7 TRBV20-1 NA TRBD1 CSATDRGQDEQYF TGCAGTGCTACGGACAGGGGGCAGGACGAGCAGTACTTC
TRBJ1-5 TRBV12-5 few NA CASGLASRGQPQHF TGTGCTAGTGGTTTGGCCTCGCGGGGTCAGCCCCAGCATTTT
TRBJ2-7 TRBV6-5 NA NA CASSYPSGFQYF TGTGCCAGCAGTTACCCCTCTGGATTCCAGTACTTC
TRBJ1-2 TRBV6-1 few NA CASSAASGLNYGYTF TGTGCCAGCAGTGCCGCCAGCGGGTTAAACTATGGCTACACCTTC
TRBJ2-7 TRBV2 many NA CASSAVSHWEAPRDEQYF TGTGCCAGCTCTGCGGTTTCCCACTGGGAGGCCCCTCGCGACGAGCAGTACTTC
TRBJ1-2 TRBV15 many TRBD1 CATSFDREDYGYTF TGTGCCACCAGCTTCGACAGGGAGGACTATGGCTACACCTTC
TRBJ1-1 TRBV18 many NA CASSPQLNTEAFF TGTGCCAGCAGTCCCCAGTTGAACACTGAAGCTTTCTTT
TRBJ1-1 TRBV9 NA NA CASSVSGITEAFF TGTGCCAGCAGCGTGTCAGGGATCACTGAAGCTTTCTTT
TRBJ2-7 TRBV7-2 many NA CASSLDGTAYEQYF TGTGCCAGCAGCTTAGATGGGACTGCCTACGAGCAGTACTTC
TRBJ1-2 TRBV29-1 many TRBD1 CSVDDRGLDGYTF TGCAGCGTTGATGACAGGGGGCTCGATGGCTACACCTTC
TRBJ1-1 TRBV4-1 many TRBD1 CASTPRGGRDTEAFF TGCGCCAGCACCCCTCGAGGGGGCAGGGACACTGAAGCTTTCTTT
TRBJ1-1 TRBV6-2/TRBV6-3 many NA CASSFDRSVTEAFF TGTGCCAGCAGTTTTGACAGGTCGGTCACTGAAGCTTTCTTT
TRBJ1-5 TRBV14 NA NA CASSQTGSAQPQHF TGTGCCAGCAGCCAAACAGGCTCGGCTCAGCCCCAGCATTTT
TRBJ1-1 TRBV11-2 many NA CASSPRQVGGNTEAFF TGTGCCAGCAGCCCACGACAGGTAGGAGGGAACACTGAAGCTTTCTTT
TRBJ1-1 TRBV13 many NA CASSSPDSLNTEAFF TGTGCCAGCAGCTCCCCGGACAGCCTGAACACTGAAGCTTTCTTT
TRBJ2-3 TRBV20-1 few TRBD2 CSARDLYGGGTDTQYF TGCAGTGCTAGAGATCTTTACGGGGGGGGCACAGATACGCAGTATTTT
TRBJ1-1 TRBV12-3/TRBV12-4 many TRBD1 CASSLGGQGSGAFF TGTGCCAGCAGTTTAGGAGGACAGGGGAGTGGAGCTTTCTTT
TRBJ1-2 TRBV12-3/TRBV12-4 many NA CASTLGGGYGYTF TGTGCCAGCACCCTAGGGGGGGGGTATGGCTACACCTTC
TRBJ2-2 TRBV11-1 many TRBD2 CASSPRLAGDTGELFF TGTGCCAGCAGCCCCCGACTAGCGGGAGACACCGGGGAGCTGTTTTTT
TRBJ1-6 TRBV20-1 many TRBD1 CSARDMTGISYNSPLHF TGCAGTGCTAGAGATATGACAGGGATCTCCTATAATTCACCCCTCCACTTT
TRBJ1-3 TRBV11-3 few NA CASSSRMLNTIYF TGTGCCAGCAGCTCCCGGATGTTAAACACCATATATTTT
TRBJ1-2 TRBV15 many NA CATSREAGLSGYTF TGTGCCACCAGCAGAGAAGCGGGGTTGAGCGGCTACACCTTC
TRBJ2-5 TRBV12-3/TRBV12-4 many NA CASSLSGAQGETQYF TGTGCCAGCAGTTTAAGTGGAGCCCAGGGGGAGACCCAGTACTTC
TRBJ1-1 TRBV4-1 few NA CASSHPGKGTEAFF TGCGCCAGCAGCCACCCGGGGAAGGGCACTGAAGCTTTCTTT
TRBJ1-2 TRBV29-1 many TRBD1 CSVVPGQGNGYTF TGCAGCGTTGTTCCGGGACAGGGGAATGGCTACACCTTC
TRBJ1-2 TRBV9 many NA CASSELGTAYGYTF TGTGCCAGCAGCGAATTAGGGACGGCCTATGGCTACACCTTC
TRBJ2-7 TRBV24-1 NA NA CARGHSILEQYF TGTGCCAGAGGACATAGTATCCTCGAGCAGTACTTC
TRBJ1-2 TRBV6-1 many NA CASSEGRANYGYTF TGTGCCAGCAGTGAAGGCAGAGCTAACTATGGCTACACCTTC
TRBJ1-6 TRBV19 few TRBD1 CASRRGQGSSYNSHLHF TGTGCCAGTAGAAGAGGACAGGGAAGCTCCTATAATTCACACCTCCACTTT
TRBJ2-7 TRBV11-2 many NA CASSPDMETSYEQYF TGTGCCAGCAGCCCGGACATGGAGACTTCCTACGAGCAGTACTTC
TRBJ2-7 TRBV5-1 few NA CASSAGASSYEQYF TGCGCCAGCAGCGCCGGGGCGAGCTCCTACGAGCAGTACTTC